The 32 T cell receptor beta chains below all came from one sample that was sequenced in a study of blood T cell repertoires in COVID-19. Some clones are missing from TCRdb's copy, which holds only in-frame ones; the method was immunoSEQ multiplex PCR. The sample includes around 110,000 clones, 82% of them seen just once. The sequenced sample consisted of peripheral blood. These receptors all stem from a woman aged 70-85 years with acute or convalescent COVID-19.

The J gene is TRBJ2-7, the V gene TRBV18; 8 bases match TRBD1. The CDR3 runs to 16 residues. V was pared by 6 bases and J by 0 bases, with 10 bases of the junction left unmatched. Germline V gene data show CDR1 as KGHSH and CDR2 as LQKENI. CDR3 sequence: CASSRAPDRASYEQYF. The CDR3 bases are TGTGCCAGCTCGCGAGCTCCGGACAGGGCCTCCTACGAGCAGTACTTC.

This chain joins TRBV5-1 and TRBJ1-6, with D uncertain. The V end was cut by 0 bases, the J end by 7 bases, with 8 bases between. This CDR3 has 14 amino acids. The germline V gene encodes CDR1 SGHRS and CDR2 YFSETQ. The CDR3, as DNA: TGCGCCAGCAGCTTGGAGTCGGAGAATTCACCCCTCCACTTT. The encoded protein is CASSLESENSPLHF.

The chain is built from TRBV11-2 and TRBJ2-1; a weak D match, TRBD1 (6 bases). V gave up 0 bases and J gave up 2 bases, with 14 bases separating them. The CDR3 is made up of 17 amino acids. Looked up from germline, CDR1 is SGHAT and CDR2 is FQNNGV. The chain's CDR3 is CASSLDPTGGAYNEQFF. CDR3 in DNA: TGTGCCAGCAGCTTAGACCCGACAGGTGGCGCCTACAATGAGCAGTTCTTC. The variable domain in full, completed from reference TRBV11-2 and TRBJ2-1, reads EAGVAQSPRYKIIEKRQSVAFWCNPISGHATLYWYQQILGQGPKLLIQFQNNGVVDDSQLPKDRFSAERLKGVDSTLKIQPAKLEDSAVYLCASSLDPTGGAYNEQFFGPGTRLTVL.

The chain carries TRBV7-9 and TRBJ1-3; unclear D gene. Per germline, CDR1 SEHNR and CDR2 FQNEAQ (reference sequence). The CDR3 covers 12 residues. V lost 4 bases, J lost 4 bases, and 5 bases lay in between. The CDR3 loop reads CASSSEGNTIYF. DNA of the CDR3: TGTGCCAGCAGCTCCGAGGGAAACACCATATATTTT. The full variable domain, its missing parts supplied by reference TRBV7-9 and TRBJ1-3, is DTGVSQNPRHKITKRGQNVTFRCDPISEHNRLYWYRQTLGQGPEFLTYFQNEAQLEKSRLLSDRFSAERPKGSFSTLEIQRTEQGDSAMYLCASSSEGNTIYFGEGSWLTVV.

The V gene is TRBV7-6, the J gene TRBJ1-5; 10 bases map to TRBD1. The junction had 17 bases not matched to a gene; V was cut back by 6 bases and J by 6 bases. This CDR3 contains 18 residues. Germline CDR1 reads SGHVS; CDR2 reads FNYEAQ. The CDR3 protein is CASSIGGPGQGIGQPQHF. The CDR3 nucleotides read TGTGCCAGCAGTATTGGGGGCCCGGGACAGGGGATCGGTCAGCCCCAGCATTTT.

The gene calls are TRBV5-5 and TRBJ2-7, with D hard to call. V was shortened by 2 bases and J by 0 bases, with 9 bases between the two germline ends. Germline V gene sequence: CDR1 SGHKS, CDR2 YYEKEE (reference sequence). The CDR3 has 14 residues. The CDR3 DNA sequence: TGTGCCAGCAGCTTCGATAGCCACTCCTACGAGCAGTACTTC. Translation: CASSFDSHSYEQYF.

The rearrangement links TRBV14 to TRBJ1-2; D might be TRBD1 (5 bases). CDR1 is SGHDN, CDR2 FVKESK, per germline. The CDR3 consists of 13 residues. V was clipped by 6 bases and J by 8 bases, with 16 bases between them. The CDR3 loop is CASRRMADRGYTF. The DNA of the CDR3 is TGTGCCAGCAGGCGGATGGCAGACAGAGGCTACACCTTC.

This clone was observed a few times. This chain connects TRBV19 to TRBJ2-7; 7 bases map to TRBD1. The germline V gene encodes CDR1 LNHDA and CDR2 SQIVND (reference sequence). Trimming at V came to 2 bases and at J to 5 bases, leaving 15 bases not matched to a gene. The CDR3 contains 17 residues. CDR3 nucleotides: TGTGCCAGTAGTATATGGGGTTGGGACAGAGGCTTCGACGAGCAGTACTTC. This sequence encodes CASSIWGWDRGFDEQYF.

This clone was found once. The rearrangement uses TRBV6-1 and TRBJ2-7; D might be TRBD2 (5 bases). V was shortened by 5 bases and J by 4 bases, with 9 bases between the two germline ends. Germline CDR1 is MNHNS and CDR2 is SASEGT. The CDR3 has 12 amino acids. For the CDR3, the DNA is TGTGCCAGCAGTCCCGGACTTTACGAGCAGTACGTC. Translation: CASSPGLYEQYV.

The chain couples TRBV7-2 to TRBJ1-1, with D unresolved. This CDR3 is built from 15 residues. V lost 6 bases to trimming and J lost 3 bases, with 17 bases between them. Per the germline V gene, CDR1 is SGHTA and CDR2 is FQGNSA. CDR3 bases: TGTGCCAGCAGTCCACTAGTACACCGGGACACTGAAGCTTTCTTT. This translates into CASSPLVHRDTEAFF.

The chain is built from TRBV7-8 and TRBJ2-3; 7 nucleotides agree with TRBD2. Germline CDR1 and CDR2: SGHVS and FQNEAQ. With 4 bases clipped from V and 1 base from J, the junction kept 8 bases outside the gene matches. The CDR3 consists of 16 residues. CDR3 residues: CASSSREGRGTDTQYF. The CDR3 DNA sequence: TGTGCCAGCAGCTCAAGGGAGGGAAGGGGCACAGATACGCAGTATTTT.

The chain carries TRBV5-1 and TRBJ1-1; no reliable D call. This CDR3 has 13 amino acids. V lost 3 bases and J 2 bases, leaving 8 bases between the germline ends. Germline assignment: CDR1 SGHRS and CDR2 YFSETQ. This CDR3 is CASSSGFNTEAFF. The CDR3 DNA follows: TGCGCCAGCAGCTCGGGGTTTAACACTGAAGCTTTCTTT. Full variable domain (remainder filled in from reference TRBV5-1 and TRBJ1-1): KAGVTQTPRYLIKTRGQQVTLSCSPISGHRSVSWYQQTPGQGLQFLFEYFSETQRNKGNFPGRFSGRQFSNSRSEMNVSTLELGDSALYLCASSSGFNTEAFFGQGTRLTVV.

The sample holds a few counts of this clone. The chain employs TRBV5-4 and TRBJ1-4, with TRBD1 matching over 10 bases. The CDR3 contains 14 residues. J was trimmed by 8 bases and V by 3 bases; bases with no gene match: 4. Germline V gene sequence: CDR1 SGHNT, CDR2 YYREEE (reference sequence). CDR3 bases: TGTGCCAGCAGCTGGGACAGGGGCAGGGAAAAACTGTTTTTT. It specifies CASSWDRGREKLFF.

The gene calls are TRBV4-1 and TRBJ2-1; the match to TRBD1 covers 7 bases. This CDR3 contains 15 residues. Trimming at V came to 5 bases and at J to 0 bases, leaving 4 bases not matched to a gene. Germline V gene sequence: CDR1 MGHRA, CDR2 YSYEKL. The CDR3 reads CASSGGQTSYNEQFF. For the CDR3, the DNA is TGCGCCAGCAGCGGGGGACAGACCTCCTACAATGAGCAGTTCTTC.

The CDR3 sequence: CASSRGGQTFYGYTF. CDR3 nucleotides: TGTGCCAGCAGCCGAGGAGGCCAGACCTTCTATGGCTACACCTTC. The chain combines TRBV14 with TRBJ1-2; D unclear. Germline values: CDR1 SGHDN, CDR2 FVKESK. Trimming stripped 4 bases from V and 4 bases from J, with 16 bases between. The CDR3 spans 15 residues.

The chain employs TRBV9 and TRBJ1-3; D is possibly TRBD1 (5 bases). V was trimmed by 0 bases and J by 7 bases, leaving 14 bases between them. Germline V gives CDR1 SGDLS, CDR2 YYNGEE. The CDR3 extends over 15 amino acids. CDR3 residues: CASSVGQGLHNTIYF. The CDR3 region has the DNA TGTGCCAGCAGCGTAGGTCAGGGACTCCATAACACCATATATTTT. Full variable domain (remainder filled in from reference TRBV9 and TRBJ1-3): DSGVTQTPKHLITATGQRVTLRCSPRSGDLSVYWYQQSLDQGLQFLIQYYNGEERAKGNILERFSAQQFPDLHSELNLSSLELGDSALYFCASSVGQGLHNTIYFGEGSWLTVV.

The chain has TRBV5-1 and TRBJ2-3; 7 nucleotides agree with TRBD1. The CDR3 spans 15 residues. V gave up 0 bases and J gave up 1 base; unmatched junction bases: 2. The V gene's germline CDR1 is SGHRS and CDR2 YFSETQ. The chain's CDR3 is CASSLEGQRTDTQYF. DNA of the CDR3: TGCGCCAGCAGCTTGGAGGGACAGCGCACAGATACGCAGTATTTT.

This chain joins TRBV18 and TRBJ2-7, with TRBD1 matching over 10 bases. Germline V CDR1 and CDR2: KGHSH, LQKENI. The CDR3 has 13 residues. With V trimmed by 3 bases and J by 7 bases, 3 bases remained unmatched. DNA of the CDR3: TGTGCCAGCTCACCGGGACAGGGGAGGGAGCAGTACTTC. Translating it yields CASSPGQGREQYF.

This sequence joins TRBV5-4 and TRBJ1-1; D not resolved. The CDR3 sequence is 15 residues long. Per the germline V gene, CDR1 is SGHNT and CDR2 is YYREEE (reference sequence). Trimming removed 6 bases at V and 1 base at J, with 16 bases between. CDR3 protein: CASTGLYGGNTEAFF. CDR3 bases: TGTGCCAGCACCGGACTTTATGGAGGGAACACTGAAGCTTTCTTT.

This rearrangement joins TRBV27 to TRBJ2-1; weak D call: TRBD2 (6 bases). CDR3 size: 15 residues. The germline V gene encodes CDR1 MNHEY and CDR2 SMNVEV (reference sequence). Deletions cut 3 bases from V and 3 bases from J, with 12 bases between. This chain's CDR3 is CASSLEGLFYNEQFF. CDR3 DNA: TGTGCCAGCAGTTTGGAGGGGTTATTCTACAATGAGCAGTTCTTC.

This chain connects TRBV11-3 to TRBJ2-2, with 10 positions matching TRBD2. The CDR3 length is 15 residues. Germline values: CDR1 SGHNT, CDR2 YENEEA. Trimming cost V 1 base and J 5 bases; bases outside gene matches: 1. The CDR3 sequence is CASSLAAGGTGELFF. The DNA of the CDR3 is TGTGCCAGCAGCTTAGCAGCGGGGGGGACCGGGGAGCTGTTTTTT.

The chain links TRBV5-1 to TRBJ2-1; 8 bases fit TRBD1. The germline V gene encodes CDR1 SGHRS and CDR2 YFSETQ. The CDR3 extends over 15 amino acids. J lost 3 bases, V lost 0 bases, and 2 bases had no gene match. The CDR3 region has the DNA TGCGCCAGCAGCTTGGCAGGGGGCTTCTACAATGAGCAGTTCTTC. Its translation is CASSLAGGFYNEQFF.

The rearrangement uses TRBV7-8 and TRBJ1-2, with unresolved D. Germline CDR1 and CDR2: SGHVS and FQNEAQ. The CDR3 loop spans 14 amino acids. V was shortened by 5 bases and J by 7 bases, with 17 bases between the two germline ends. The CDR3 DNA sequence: TGTGCCAGCAGCCGAGGTTTGAGGGATCTTGGCTACACCTTC. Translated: CASSRGLRDLGYTF.

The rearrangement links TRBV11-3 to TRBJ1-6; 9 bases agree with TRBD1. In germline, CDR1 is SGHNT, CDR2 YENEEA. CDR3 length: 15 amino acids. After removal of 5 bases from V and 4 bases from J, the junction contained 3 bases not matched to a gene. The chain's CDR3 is CASSGQGKYNSPLHF. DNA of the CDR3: TGTGCCAGCAGCGGACAGGGGAAGTATAATTCACCCCTCCACTTT.

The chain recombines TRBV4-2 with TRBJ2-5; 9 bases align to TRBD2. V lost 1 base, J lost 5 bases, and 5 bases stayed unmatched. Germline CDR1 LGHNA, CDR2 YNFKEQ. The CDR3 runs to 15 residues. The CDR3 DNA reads TGTGCCAGCAGCCAAGGGGGGACTAGCCGGGAGACCCAGTACTTC. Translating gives CASSQGGTSRETQYF.

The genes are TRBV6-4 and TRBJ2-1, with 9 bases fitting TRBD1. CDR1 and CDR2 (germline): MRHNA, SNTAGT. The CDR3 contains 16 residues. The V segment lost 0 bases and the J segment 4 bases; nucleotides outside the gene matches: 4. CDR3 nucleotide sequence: TGTGCCAGCAGTGACTCGGGACAGGGTCCTTACAATGAGCAGTTCTTC. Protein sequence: CASSDSGQGPYNEQFF.

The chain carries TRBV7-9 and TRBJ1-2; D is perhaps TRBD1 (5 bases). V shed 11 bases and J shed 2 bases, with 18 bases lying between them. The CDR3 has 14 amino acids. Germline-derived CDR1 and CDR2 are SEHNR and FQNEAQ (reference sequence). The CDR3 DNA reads TGTGCCGCTGGGGGGAGCAGGGCCAACTATGGCTACACCTTC. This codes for CAAGGSRANYGYTF.

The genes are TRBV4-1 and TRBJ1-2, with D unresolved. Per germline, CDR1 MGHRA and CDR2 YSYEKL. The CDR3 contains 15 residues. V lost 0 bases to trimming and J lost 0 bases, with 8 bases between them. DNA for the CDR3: TGCGCCAGCAGCCAAGAATGGTTAGCTAACTATGGCTACACCTTC. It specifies CASSQEWLANYGYTF.

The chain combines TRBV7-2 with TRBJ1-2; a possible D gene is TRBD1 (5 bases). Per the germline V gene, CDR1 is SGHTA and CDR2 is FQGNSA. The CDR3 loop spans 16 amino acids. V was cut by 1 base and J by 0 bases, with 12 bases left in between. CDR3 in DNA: TGTGCCAGCAGCTTAGTCGGGGGATTTTCTAACTATGGCTACACCTTC. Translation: CASSLVGGFSNYGYTF.

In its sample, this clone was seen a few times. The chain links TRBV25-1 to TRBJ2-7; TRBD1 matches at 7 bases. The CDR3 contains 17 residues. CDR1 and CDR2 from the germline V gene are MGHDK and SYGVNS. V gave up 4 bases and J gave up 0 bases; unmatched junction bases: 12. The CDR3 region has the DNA TGTGCCAGCAGTGGGATTGGGGGACAGCTCGGCTCCTACGAGCAGTACTTC. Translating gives CASSGIGGQLGSYEQYF.

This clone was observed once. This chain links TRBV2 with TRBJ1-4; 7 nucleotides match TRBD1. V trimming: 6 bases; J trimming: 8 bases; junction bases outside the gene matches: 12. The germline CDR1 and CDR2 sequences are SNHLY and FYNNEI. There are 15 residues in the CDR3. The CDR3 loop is CASSLDRMISEKLFF. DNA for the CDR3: TGTGCCAGCAGCTTGGACAGGATGATTTCCGAAAAACTGTTTTTT.

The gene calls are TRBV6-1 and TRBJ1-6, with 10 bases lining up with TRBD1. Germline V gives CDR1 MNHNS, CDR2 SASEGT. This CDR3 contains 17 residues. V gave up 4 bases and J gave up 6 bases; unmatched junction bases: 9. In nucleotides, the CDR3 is TGTGCCAGCAGTGTTGGGACGACAGGGGGCGGTAATTCACCCCTCCACTTT. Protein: CASSVGTTGGGNSPLHF.